The 26 T cell receptor beta chains below were found in one sample sequenced in a study of T cells in women clearing cervical HPV infection. The assay was immunoSEQ multiplex PCR, and TCRdb's table has in-frame clones only and misses some. The sample includes approximately 28,000 clones. Material for sequencing was blood buffy coat. All receptors come from a woman between 18 and 70 years old with a cervical HPV16 infection that either progressed to CIN3+ or cleared (not recorded which).

Note on this clone: One end of the junction is discordant with germline, which a read error may explain. The CDR3 extends 3 residues past the end of the read, so its final part is completed from the germline J gene. The same CDR3 arises from other DNA sequences in this sample as well. V is TRBV29-1 and J is TRBJ1-3; weak D call: TRBD1 (6 bases). CDR3 length: 12 residues. Germline V gene data show CDR1 as SQVTM and CDR2 as ANQGSEA. The DNA read from the CDR3 is TGCAGCGCTTCAGGGGTCGGAAACACT. Its protein is CSASGVGNT. The entire CDR3 protein reads CSASGVGNTIYF.

Concerning this clone itself: The CDR3 end falls 3 residues outside the read, so it is completed with the germline J gene. The gene calls are TRBV12-3 or TRBV12-4 and TRBJ1-6; 7 bases line up with TRBD1. This CDR3 is built from 14 residues. J gave up 10 bases and V 3 bases, and 6 bases lay outside the gene matches. The CDR3 DNA, read in part, is TGTGCCAGCAGTTTTGGACAGGTGGGATCACCC. Its protein is CASSFGQVGSP. The full CDR3 protein is CASSFGQVGSPLHF.

In the case of this clone: The read falls 3 residues short of the CDR3 end, and the missing part is taken from the germline J gene. The chain employs TRBV5-1 and TRBJ2-1; TRBD2 matches at 9 bases. The CDR3 sequence is 14 residues long. From germline, CDR1 is SGHRS and CDR2 YFSETQ. The ends lost 7 bases at V and 9 bases at J; junction bases unmatched: 11. Incomplete CDR3 DNA: TGCGCCAGCTCTGCGGGGGGGGGCCTGGTTGAG. It encodes CASSAGGGLVE. The full-length CDR3 reads as CASSAGGGLVEQFF.

Concerning this clone: The CDR3 goes on 3 residues after the read ends, and that part is filled in from the germline J gene. The V call is TRBV18, the J call TRBJ1-1, with unresolved D. Trimming cost V 5 bases and J 0 bases, with 13 bases left between them. The CDR3 sequence is 15 residues long. Germline values: CDR1 KGHSH, CDR2 LQKENI. CDR3 bases read: TGTGCCAGCTCAACAGAACAGATAATGAACACTGAA. Translated: CASSTEQIMNTE. The entire CDR3 is CASSTEQIMNTEAFF. Filled out from reference TRBV18 and TRBJ1-1, the complete variable domain reads NAGVMQNPRHLVRRRGQEARLRCSPMKGHSHVYWYRQLPEEGLKFMVYLQKENIIDESGMPKERFSAEFPKEGPSILRIQQVVRGDSAAYFCASSTEQIMNTEAFFGQGTRLTVV.

CDR3 DNA (partial): TGTGCCAGCAGGGGGCAGGGGTATATCAACGAG. This encodes CASRGQGYINE. The entire CDR3 reads CASRGQGYINEQYF. The chain uses TRBV2 and TRBJ2-7, with D tentatively TRBD1 (6 bases). The CDR3 end lies 3 residues beyond the end of the read and is filled in from the germline J gene. CDR1 SNHLY and CDR2 FYNNEI come from the germline V gene. The CDR3 is made up of 14 amino acids. Trimming stripped 6 bases from V and 5 bases from J, with 17 bases between. Complete variable domain (other parts from reference TRBV2 and TRBJ2-7): EPEVTQTPSHQVTQMGQEVILRCVPISNHLYFYWYRQILGQKVEFLVSFYNNEISEKSEIFDDQFSVERPDGSNFTLKIRSTKLEDSAMYFCASRGQGYINEQYFGPGTRLTVT.

CDR3 DNA (partial): TGTGCCAGCTCCCCCGGTGCAACCTACGAG. It codes for CASSPGATYE. The full CDR3 is CASSPGATYEQYF. The V call is TRBV18, the J call TRBJ2-7; D is uncertain. The DNA ends 3 residues before the CDR3 does, and the rest of the CDR3 is filled in from the germline J gene. The CDR3 is 13 amino acids. Per germline, CDR1 KGHSH and CDR2 LQKENI. V gave up 6 bases and J gave up 2 bases, with 11 bases separating them.

Turning to this clone: The read halts 3 residues ahead of the CDR3 end, with the missing end drawn from the germline J gene. The chain uses TRBV10-3 and TRBJ1-2; 9 bases are shared with TRBD1. The germline gives CDR1 ENHRY, CDR2 SYGVKD. Trimming cost V 4 bases and J 7 bases; bases outside gene matches: 4. This CDR3 contains 13 residues. The CDR3 DNA, read in part, is TGTGCCATCAGTGGGGACAGGGAAGGTGGC. This gives the protein CAISGDREGG. Given in full, the CDR3 is CAISGDREGGYTF.

Notes on this clone: The read halts 3 residues ahead of the CDR3 end, with the missing end drawn from the germline J gene. The V and J genes are TRBV5-1 and TRBJ1-4, with 7 bases identical to TRBD1. The V segment lost 4 bases and the J segment 4 bases; nucleotides outside the gene matches: 7. Germline V gene sequence: CDR1 SGHRS, CDR2 YFSETQ. There are 15 residues in the CDR3. The CDR3: CASSQGVANNEKLFF. CDR3 DNA (partial): TGCGCCAGCAGCCAGGGGGTAGCAAATAATGAAAAA.

In regard to this clone: The CDR3 goes on 3 residues after the read ends, and that part is filled in from the germline J gene. The chain joins TRBV10-2 to TRBJ2-1; D remains unclear. This CDR3 comprises 12 residues. The V gene lost 3 bases and the J gene lost 5 bases, with 5 bases spanning the gap. Per the germline V gene, CDR1 is WSHSY and CDR2 is SAAADI. The CDR3 protein is CASSEQNNEQFF. CDR3 DNA (partial): TGCGCCAGCAGTGAACAGAACAATGAG.

Notes on this clone: The read ends 3 residues shy of where the CDR3 ends; the end is completed using the germline J gene. The chain recombines TRBV7-6 with TRBJ1-6; 7 nucleotides align to TRBD1. V was pared by 1 base and J by 10 bases, with 13 bases of the junction left unmatched. The CDR3 contains 17 residues. CDR1 is SGHVS, CDR2 FNYEAQ, per germline. The CDR3 DNA, read in part, is TGTGCCAGCAGCTTAGTATTTAACAGGGGAAGGGAATCACCC. Protein product: CASSLVFNRGRESP. The full CDR3 reads CASSLVFNRGRESPLHF.

As concerns this clone: Other DNA sequences of this sample code for an identical CDR3. CDR3 region: CASSFTGAPYEQYF. CDR3 bases read: TGCGCCAGCAGCTTTACAGGAGCACCCTACGAG. This chain uses TRBV5-1 with TRBJ2-7, with D possibly being TRBD1 (5 bases). Read sequence stops 3 residues before the CDR3 end, and the germline J gene provides the missing end. The V end was cut by 2 bases, the J end by 2 bases, with 11 bases between. The V gene's germline CDR1 is SGHRS and CDR2 YFSETQ. The CDR3 spans 14 residues.

Remarks on this clone: The read gets to within 3 residues of the CDR3 end, and the germline J gene fills in the rest. V is TRBV20-1 and J is TRBJ2-1; TRBD2 matches 16 bases. V shed 1 base and J 8 bases; nucleotides not matched to a gene: 2. Germline lookup yields CDR1 DFQATT and CDR2 SNEGSKA (reference sequence). The CDR3 extends over 15 amino acids. The covered CDR3 bases are TGCAGTGCTAGAGCCGGGACTAGCGGGGGGGATGAG. Translated: CSARAGTSGGDE. The entire CDR3 sequence reads CSARAGTSGGDEQFF.

Turning to this clone: Read coverage stops 3 residues before the CDR3 terminus; the germline J gene supplies the remainder. The chain links TRBV7-2 to TRBJ1-2, with D possibly being TRBD1 (5 bases). The germline gives CDR1 SGHTA, CDR2 FQGNSA. This CDR3 contains 14 residues. The covered CDR3 bases are TGTGCCAGCAGGGTTCAACCGGGACTAGCAGAC. It translates to CASRVQPGLAD. The full CDR3 protein is CASRVQPGLADYTF.

A remark on this clone: Sequencing ends 3 residues short of the CDR3 end; the germline J gene provides the rest. The chain uses TRBV15 and TRBJ2-3; the match to TRBD1 covers 8 bases. The CDR3 has 15 residues. V shed 6 bases, J shed 1 base, and the junction held 6 bases outside the gene matches. Germline V gene data show CDR1 as LNHNV and CDR2 as YYDKDF (reference sequence). CDR3: CATRKSDRGTDTQYF. The DNA read from the CDR3 is TGTGCCACCAGGAAATCGGACAGGGGCACAGATACG.

With respect to this clone: One end of the junction fails to match germline, which may point to a read error. Read data end 3 residues before the CDR3 end; the end is taken from the germline J gene. The chain carries TRBV7-9 and TRBJ1-2; TRBD1 agrees at 8 bases. Germline loops: CDR1 SEHNR, CDR2 FQNEAQ (reference sequence). The CDR3 covers 14 residues. This chain's CDR3 is CPSSIGQGAYDYTF. The CDR3 DNA, read in part, is TGTCCCAGCAGTATAGGACAGGGAGCCTACGAC.

Remarks on this clone: The read ends 3 residues early relative to the CDR3; the germline J gene fills the gap. J is TRBJ2-1 and V is TRBV11-2; D is unclear. There are 13 residues in the CDR3. Trimming cost V 2 bases and J 5 bases, with 7 bases left between them. Looked up from germline, CDR1 is SGHAT and CDR2 is FQNNGV. The part of the CDR3 DNA that was read is TGTGCCAGCAGCTTAATACTTAACAATGAG. Protein: CASSLILNNE. The entire CDR3 is CASSLILNNEQFF. The full variable domain, completed using reference TRBV11-2 and TRBJ2-1, is EAGVAQSPRYKIIEKRQSVAFWCNPISGHATLYWYQQILGQGPKLLIQFQNNGVVDDSQLPKDRFSAERLKGVDSTLKIQPAKLEDSAVYLCASSLILNNEQFFGPGTRLTVL.

As concerns this clone: The sequence runs out 3 residues before the end of the CDR3; the remainder is reconstructed from the germline J gene. This sequence joins TRBV4-2 and TRBJ2-7; perhaps TRBD2 as D (7 bases). The germline CDR1 and CDR2 sequences are LGHNA and YNFKEQ. Between the trimmed V and J ends, which lost 0 bases and 3 bases, there was a span of 12 bases. The CDR3 runs 15 residues. The CDR3 is CASSQDEGGGYEQYF. The sequenced part of the CDR3 DNA is TGTGCCAGCAGCCAAGATGAGGGAGGGGGCTACGAG.

Points on this clone: The read stops 3 residues short of the end of the CDR3; the missing end is completed from the germline J gene. The V and J genes are TRBV6-1 and TRBJ1-5; D remains unclear. With 4 bases removed from V and 0 bases from J, the gap between germline ends came to 10 bases. In germline, CDR1 is MNHNS, CDR2 SASEGT. The CDR3 extends over 15 amino acids. CDR3 DNA, as far as it was read: TGTGCCAGCAGTGGGGAGACTAATAGCAATCAGCCC. Its translation is CASSGETNSNQP. Given in full, the CDR3 is CASSGETNSNQPQHF.

For this clone: The CDR3 goes on 3 residues after the read ends, and that part is filled in from the germline J gene. The chain recombines TRBV29-1 with TRBJ1-2; maybe TRBD1 (6 bases). CDR3 length equals 13 residues. The germline V and J ends were trimmed by 4 bases and 3 bases, with 12 bases remaining between them. CDR1 is SQVTM and CDR2 is ANQGSEA in the germline V gene. CDR3 sequence: CSVGQGSDYGYTF. Partial CDR3 DNA: TGCAGCGTTGGCCAGGGGTCGGACTATGGC. Filled out from reference TRBV29-1 and TRBJ1-2, the complete variable domain reads SAVISQKPSRDICQRGTSLTIQCQVDSQVTMMFWYRQQPGQSLTLIATANQGSEATYESGFVIDKFPISRPNLTFSTLTVSNMSPEDSSIYLCSVGQGSDYGYTFGSGTRLTVV.

About this clone itself: The DNA ends 3 residues before the CDR3 does, and the rest of the CDR3 is filled in from the germline J gene. This rearrangement joins TRBV29-1 to TRBJ1-1; D possibly corresponds to TRBD1 (5 bases). The CDR3 extends over 13 amino acids. V lost 3 bases and J lost 4, with 12 bases in between. The germline CDR1 and CDR2 sequences are SQVTM and ANQGSEA. The sequenced part of the CDR3 DNA is TGCAGCGTTGACCGGGGGTTGGGCACTGAA. It codes for CSVDRGLGTE. The entire CDR3 is CSVDRGLGTEAFF.

As regards this clone: The read comes to an end 3 residues before the CDR3 does, leaving the germline J gene to fill in the end. The chain joins TRBV5-1 to TRBJ2-6; 8 positions match TRBD1. J gave up 0 bases and V 0 bases, and 11 bases lay outside the gene matches. The CDR3 extends over 20 amino acids. Germline V CDR1 and CDR2: SGHRS, YFSETQ. The CDR3 here is CASSLEPRQGPGSGANVLTF. CDR3 DNA, as far as it was read: TGCGCCAGCAGCTTGGAGCCCCGACAGGGGCCGGGCTCTGGGGCCAACGTC.

Concerning this clone: The missing CDR3 end, 3 residues past where the read stops, is filled in from the germline J gene. This sequence joins TRBV29-1 and TRBJ2-1; 13 bases match TRBD2. From germline, CDR1 is SQVTM and CDR2 ANQGSEA. The CDR3 consists of 14 residues. Trimming cost V 4 bases and J 7 bases; bases outside gene matches: 4. The CDR3 bases that were read are TGCAGCGTTGCCACTAGCGGGGGGGCTAATGAG. Its protein product is CSVATSGGANE. The complete CDR3 protein is CSVATSGGANEQFF.

Note on this clone: The sequence runs out 3 residues before the end of the CDR3; the remainder is reconstructed from the germline J gene. The rearrangement joins TRBV6-1 to TRBJ2-1, with TRBD2 identical over 12 bases. The CDR3 contains 16 residues. CDR1 is MNHNS, CDR2 SASEGT, per germline. V lost 4 bases, J lost 9 bases, and 10 bases stayed unmatched. The CDR3 protein is CASSGRLAGDRVEQFF. Partial CDR3 DNA: TGTGCCAGCAGTGGCCGACTAGCGGGAGACAGGGTTGAG.

As for this clone: The read halts 3 residues ahead of the CDR3 end, with the missing end drawn from the germline J gene. The V gene is TRBV6-1, the J gene TRBJ1-1, with a weak D call TRBD1 (5 bases). With 4 bases removed from V and 0 bases from J, the gap between germline ends came to 9 bases. Germline V gene lookup returns CDR1 MNHNS and CDR2 SASEGT. There are 14 residues in the CDR3. The part of the CDR3 DNA that was read is TGTGCCAGCAGTGTGACAGTCATGAACACTGAA. This translates into CASSVTVMNTE. The full CDR3 reads CASSVTVMNTEAFF.

Remarks on this clone: The read terminates 3 residues ahead of where the CDR3 ends, so the germline J gene completes it. The chain combines TRBV6-1 with TRBJ2-7; 7 nucleotides agree with TRBD1. The CDR3 consists of 15 residues. With 3 bases clipped from V and 1 base from J, the junction kept 6 bases outside the gene matches. The germline gives CDR1 MNHNS, CDR2 SASEGT. The DNA read from the CDR3 is TGTGCCAGCAGTGAGCCGGGACAGCGTTCCTACGAG. It codes for CASSEPGQRSYE. The CDR3 in its entirety is CASSEPGQRSYEQYF.

In regard to this clone: The read gets to within 3 residues of the CDR3 end, and the germline J gene fills in the rest. This chain uses TRBV5-1 with TRBJ2-1; 7 bases align to TRBD2. There are 15 residues in the CDR3. CDR1 SGHRS and CDR2 YFSETQ come from the germline V gene. Trimming removed 0 bases from V and 0 bases from J; junction bases left unmatched: 0. Partial CDR3 DNA: TGCGCCAGCAGCTTGGGGGGGGGCTCCTACAATGAG. Translation gives CASSLGGGSYNE. The CDR3 as a whole reads CASSLGGGSYNEQFF.